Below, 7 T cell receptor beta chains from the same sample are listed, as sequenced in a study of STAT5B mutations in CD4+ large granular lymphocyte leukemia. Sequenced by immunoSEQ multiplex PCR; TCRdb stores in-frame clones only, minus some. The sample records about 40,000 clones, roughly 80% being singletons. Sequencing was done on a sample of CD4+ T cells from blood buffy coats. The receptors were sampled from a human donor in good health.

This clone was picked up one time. The chain's CDR3 is CASRLAGEASTDTQYF. The DNA of the CDR3 is TGTGCCAGCCGGCTAGCGGGAGAGGCTAGCACAGATACGCAGTATTTT. The chain employs TRBV27 and TRBJ2-3; 10 nucleotides match TRBD2. In germline, CDR1 is MNHEY, CDR2 SMNVEV (reference sequence). The V and J ends lost 8 bases and 0 bases, in that order; junction bases with no gene match: 8. The CDR3 is 16 residues long.

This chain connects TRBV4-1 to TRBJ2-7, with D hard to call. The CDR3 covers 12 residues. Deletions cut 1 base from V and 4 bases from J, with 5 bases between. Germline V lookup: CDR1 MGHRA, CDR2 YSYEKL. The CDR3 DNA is TGCGCCAGCAGCCAAGGGCCGTACGAGCAGTACTTC. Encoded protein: CASSQGPYEQYF.

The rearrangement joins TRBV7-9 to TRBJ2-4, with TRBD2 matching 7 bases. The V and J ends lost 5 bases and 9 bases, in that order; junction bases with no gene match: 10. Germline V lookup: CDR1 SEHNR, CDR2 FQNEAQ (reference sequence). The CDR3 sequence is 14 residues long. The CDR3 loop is CASSPGGGIGIQYF. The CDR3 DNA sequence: TGTGCCAGCAGCCCTGGGGGAGGGATTGGCATTCAGTACTTC.

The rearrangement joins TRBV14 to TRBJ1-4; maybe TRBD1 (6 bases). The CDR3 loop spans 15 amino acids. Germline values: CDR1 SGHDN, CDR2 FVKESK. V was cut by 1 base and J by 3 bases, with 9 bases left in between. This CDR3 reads CASSQGGGANEKLFF. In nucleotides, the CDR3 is TGTGCCAGCAGCCAAGGAGGGGGGGCTAATGAAAAACTGTTTTTT.

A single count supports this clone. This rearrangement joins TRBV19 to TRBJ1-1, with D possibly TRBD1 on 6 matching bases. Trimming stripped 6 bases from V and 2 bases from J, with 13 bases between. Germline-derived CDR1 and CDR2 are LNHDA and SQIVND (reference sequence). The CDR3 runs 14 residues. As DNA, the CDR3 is TGTGCCAGTAGCCGGGACACCACCAACACTGAAGCTTTCTTT. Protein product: CASSRDTTNTEAFF. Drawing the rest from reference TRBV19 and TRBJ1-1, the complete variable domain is DGGITQSPKYLFRKEGQNVTLSCEQNLNHDAMYWYRQDPGQGLRLIYYSQIVNDFQKGDIAEGYSVSREKKESFPLTVTSAQKNPTAFYLCASSRDTTNTEAFFGQGTRLTVV.

Written as DNA, the CDR3 is TGTGCCAGCAGCTTCATGTCTAGCGTGTCCTACGAGCAGTACTTC. Translating it yields CASSFMSSVSYEQYF. The chain joins TRBV7-2 to TRBJ2-7, with D maybe TRBD2 (6 bases). V shed 3 bases and J shed 1 base, with 13 bases lying between them. This CDR3 is built from 15 residues. Germline loops: CDR1 SGHTA, CDR2 FQGNSA.

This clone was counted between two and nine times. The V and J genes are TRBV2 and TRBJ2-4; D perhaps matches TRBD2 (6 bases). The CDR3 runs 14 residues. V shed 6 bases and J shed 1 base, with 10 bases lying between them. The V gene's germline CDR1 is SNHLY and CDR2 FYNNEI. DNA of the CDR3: TGTGCCAGCAGCGGGACTTACGCCAAAAACATTCAGTACTTC. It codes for CASSGTYAKNIQYF.